This T cell receptor beta chain was found in a study of T cells in Graves' hyperthyroidism and ophthalmopathy. Regarding the study as a whole: Ophthalmopathy, as predicted by the model, came a median roughly 6.3 months after the prediction. Peripheral blood also featured most of the thyroid clonotypes expanded above 0.001.

V shed 1 base, J shed 3 bases, and the junction held 11 bases outside the gene matches. This CDR3 has 17 amino acids. CDR1 and CDR2 from the germline V gene are SGHTA and FQGNSA. In its sample, this clonotype was seen many times. No antigen is known for it. Duration under 3 months, a NOSPECS grade of at least 4, and a Clinical Activity Score of at least 3 characterized the ophthalmopathy patients. Amplified regions were TCR beta CDR3 sequences from RNA transcripts. In the first-round RT-PCR of the TCR CDR3, the HTBI primer set was used. TCRdb processed the multiplex PCR reads anew with MiXCR; each CDR3 protein has one entry. The sample yields under 350,000 distinct CDR3 sequences, about 15% seen once.

This clonotype was sampled from a woman aged 55-69 years with Graves' ophthalmopathy. The chain is built from TRBV7-2 and TRBJ2-7, with TRBD1 matching over 8 bases. The specimen was blood. Written as DNA, the CDR3 is TGTGCCAGCAGCTTAGGTTTTGCTGGACAGGGCTACTACGAGCAGTACTTC. Amino acid sequence: CASSLGFAGQGYYEQYF.